The rows below give T cell receptor beta chains drawn from one sample of a study of CD8+ T cells in alopecia areata. Sequencing was performed with immunoSEQ multiplex PCR; in TCRdb, only in-frame clones are kept and a portion is missing. The sample shows 95,000 to 120,000 clones, 55% to 60% of them seen only once. Sequencing was performed on NKG2D-low CD8+ T cells sorted from blood. The receptors come from a human donor with alopecia areata. The CDR3 runs from the conserved cysteine through the conserved F or W. Fields, in order: V gene, D gene, clone size, J gene, CDR3 protein, CDR3 DNA. The D gene is left open where the match is weak. Size is stated for part of the rows, as once, few or many counts, or as a class when the clone is expanded.

TRBV7-9,NA,few,TRBJ1-4,CASSLDLTTNEKLFF,TGTGCCAGCAGCTTAGATCTAACAACTAATGAAAAACTGTTTTTT
TRBV5-6,TRBD2,few,TRBJ2-1,CASSLSGRGGSSYNEQFF,TGTGCCAGCAGCTTGTCGGGGCGCGGCGGGAGCTCCTACAATGAGCAGTTCTTC
TRBV15,NA,once,TRBJ2-1,CATSKGVRTYNEQFF,TGTGCCACCAGCAAGGGGGTCCGGACTTACAATGAGCAGTTCTTC
TRBV6-1,NA,once,TRBJ2-3,CASSYGDTQYF,TGTGCCAGCAGTTACGGGGATACGCAGTATTTT
TRBV29-1,NA,few,TRBJ2-7,CSVVEQSSYEQYF,TGCAGCGTTGTGGAACAGAGCTCCTACGAGCAGTACTTC
TRBV13,TRBD2,NA,TRBJ2-7,CASSGEVGLAGSSRNEQYF,TGTGCCAGCAGCGGAGAGGTCGGCCTAGCGGGATCATCCCGCAACGAGCAGTACTTC
TRBV5-1,TRBD1,NA,TRBJ2-3,CASIDLTGGRSDTQYF,TGCGCCAGCATCGACCTCACAGGGGGCAGGTCAGATACGCAGTATTTT
TRBV28,TRBD2,few,TRBJ2-3,CASSFLAGAGADTQYF,TGTGCCAGCAGTTTCCTAGCGGGAGCGGGTGCAGATACGCAGTATTTT
TRBV11-2,NA,NA,TRBJ2-1,CASREVRDEQFF,TGTGCCAGCAGGGAGGTCCGGGATGAGCAGTTCTTC
TRBV29-1,NA,NA,TRBJ2-1,CSVEGEEIQNEQFF,TGCAGCGTAGAGGGAGAAGAGATTCAGAATGAGCAGTTCTTC